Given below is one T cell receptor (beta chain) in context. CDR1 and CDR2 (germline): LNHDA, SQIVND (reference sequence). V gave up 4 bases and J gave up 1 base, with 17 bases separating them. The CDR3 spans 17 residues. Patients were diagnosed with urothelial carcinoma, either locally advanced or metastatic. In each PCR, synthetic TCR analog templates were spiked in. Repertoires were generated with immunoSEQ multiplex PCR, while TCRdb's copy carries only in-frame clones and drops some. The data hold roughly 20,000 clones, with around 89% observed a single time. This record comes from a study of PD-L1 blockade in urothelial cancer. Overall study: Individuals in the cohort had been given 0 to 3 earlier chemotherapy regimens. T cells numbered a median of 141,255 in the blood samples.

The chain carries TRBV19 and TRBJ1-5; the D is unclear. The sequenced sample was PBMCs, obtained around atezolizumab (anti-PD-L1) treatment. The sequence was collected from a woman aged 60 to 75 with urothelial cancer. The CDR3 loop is CASSTPSSLRSNQPQHF. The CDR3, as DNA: TGTGCCAGTAGTACCCCCTCATCTCTAAGAAGCAATCAGCCCCAGCATTTT.